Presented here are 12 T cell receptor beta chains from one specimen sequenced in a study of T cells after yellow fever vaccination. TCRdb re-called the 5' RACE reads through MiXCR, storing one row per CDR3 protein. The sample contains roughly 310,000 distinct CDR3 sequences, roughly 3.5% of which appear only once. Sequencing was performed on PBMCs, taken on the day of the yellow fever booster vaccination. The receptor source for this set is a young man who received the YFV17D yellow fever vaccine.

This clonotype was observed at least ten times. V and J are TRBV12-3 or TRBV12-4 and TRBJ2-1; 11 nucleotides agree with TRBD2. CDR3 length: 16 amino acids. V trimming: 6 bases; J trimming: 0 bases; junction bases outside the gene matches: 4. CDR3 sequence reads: CASRLAGADSYNEQFF. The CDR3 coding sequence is TGTGCCAGCAGACTAGCGGGGGCCGACTCCTACAATGAGCAGTTCTTC.

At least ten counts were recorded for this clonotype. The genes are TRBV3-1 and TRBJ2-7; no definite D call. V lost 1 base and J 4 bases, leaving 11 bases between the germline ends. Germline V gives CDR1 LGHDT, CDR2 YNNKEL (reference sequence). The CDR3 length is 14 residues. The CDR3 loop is CASSQGRLPYEQYV. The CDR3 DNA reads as TGTGCCAGCAGCCAAGGTCGGCTCCCTTACGAGCAGTACGTC.

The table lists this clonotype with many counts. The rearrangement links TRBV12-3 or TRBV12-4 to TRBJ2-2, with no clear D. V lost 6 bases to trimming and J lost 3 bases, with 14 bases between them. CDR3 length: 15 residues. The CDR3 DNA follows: TGTGCCAGCAGCCCTACCAACTCGTACACCGGGGAGCTGTTTTTT. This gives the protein CASSPTNSYTGELFF.

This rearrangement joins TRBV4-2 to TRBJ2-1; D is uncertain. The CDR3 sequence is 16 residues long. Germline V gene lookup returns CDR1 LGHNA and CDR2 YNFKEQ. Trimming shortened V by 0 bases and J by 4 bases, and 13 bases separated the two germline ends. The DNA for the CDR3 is TGTGCCAGCAGCCAAGATCGTGGGGTTAGGTACAATGAGCAGTTCTTC. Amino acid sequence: CASSQDRGVRYNEQFF.

The CDR3: CSARALPGQGDYSNQPQHF. CDR3 bases: TGCAGTGCTAGAGCCCTACCGGGACAGGGTGATTATAGCAATCAGCCCCAGCATTTT. This sequence joins TRBV20-1 and TRBJ1-5; 9 bases agree with TRBD1. The V gene's germline CDR1 is DFQATT and CDR2 SNEGSKA (reference sequence). This CDR3 comprises 19 residues. V gave up 1 base and J gave up 0 bases; unmatched junction bases: 13.

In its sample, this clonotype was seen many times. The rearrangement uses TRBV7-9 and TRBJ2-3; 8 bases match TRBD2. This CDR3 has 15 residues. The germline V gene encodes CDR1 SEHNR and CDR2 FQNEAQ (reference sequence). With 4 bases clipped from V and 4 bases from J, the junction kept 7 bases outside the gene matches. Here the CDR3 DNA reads TGTGCCAGCAGCTCGGACGGGGGGGCCGCAGATACGCAGTATTTT. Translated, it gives CASSSDGGAADTQYF.

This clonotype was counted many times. CDR3 in amino acids: CASSRGAGYEQYV. The CDR3 nucleotides read TGCGCCAGCAGCCGGGGGGCCGGCTACGAGCAGTACGTC. The J gene is TRBJ2-7, the V gene TRBV5-1, with D tentatively TRBD2 (7 bases). The CDR3 covers 13 residues. Germline V gene data show CDR1 as SGHRS and CDR2 as YFSETQ. V was trimmed by 4 bases and J by 3 bases, leaving 11 bases between them.

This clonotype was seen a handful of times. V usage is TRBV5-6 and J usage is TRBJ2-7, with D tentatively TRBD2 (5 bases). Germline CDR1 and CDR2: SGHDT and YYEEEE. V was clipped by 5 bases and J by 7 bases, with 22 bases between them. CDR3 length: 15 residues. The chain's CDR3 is CASSSRTPPKSEQYV. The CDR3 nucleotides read TGTGCCAGCAGTTCTCGGACTCCCCCCAAGTCGGAGCAGTACGTC.

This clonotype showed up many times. The CDR3 sequence is CASSAGDRDRRKYYEQYF. CDR3 DNA sequence: TGTGCCAGCAGTGCCGGGGACCGGGACAGGCGGAAATACTACGAGCAGTACTTC. The chain combines TRBV6-6 with TRBJ2-7; 8 nucleotides agree with TRBD1. CDR3 length: 18 amino acids. V trimming: 5 bases; J trimming: 3 bases; junction bases outside the gene matches: 18. CDR1 and CDR2 (germline): MNHNY, SVGAGI (reference sequence).

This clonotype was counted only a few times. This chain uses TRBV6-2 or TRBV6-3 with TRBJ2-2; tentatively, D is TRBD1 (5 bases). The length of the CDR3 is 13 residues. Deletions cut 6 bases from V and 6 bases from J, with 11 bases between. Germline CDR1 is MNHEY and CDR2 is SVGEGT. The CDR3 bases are TGTGCCAGCAGCCCTTGGGGCCCCGGGGAGCTGTTTTTT. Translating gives CASSPWGPGELFF.

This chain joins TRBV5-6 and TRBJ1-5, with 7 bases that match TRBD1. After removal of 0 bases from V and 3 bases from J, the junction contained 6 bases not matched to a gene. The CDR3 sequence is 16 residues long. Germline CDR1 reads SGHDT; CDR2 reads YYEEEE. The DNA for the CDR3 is TGTGCCAGCAGCTTGGCAAGACAGGGCAACAATCAGCCCCAGCATTTT. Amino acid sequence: CASSLARQGNNQPQHF.

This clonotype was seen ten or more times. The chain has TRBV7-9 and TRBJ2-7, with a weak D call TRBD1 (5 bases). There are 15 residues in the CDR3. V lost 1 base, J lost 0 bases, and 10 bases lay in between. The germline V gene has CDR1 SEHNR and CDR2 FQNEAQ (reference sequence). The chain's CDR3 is CASSLVYRHSYEQYF. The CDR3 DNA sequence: TGTGCCAGCAGCTTAGTGTACAGGCACTCCTACGAGCAGTACTTC.